What follows describes a single T cell receptor (beta chain). The antigen is undetermined. The data stem from a study of cytomegalovirus exposure and HLA in healthy donors. Study-wide findings and caveats: According to the study, 160 or so TCR beta chains were cytomegalovirus-associated. The classifier was said to identify cytomegalovirus status with high specificity and sensitivity.

Some clones are missing from TCRdb's copy, which holds only in-frame ones; the method was immunoSEQ multiplex PCR. Of 55,000 to 75,000 clones listed, roughly 94% are singletons. Germline V lookup: CDR1 SEHNR, CDR2 FQNEAQ (reference sequence). CDR3 size: 15 residues. J was trimmed by 0 bases and V by 5 bases; bases with no gene match: 5. The chain carries TRBV7-9 and TRBJ1-1; 8 nucleotides agree with TRBD1. The sequenced sample was PBMCs. This TCR derives from a woman aged 18-30 years in good health and CMV-seropositive. CDR3 protein: CASSPMGQVNTEAFF. The CDR3 bases are TGTGCCAGCAGCCCCATGGGACAGGTGAACACTGAAGCTTTCTTT.